This TCR beta chain was recovered during a study of blood T cell repertoires in COVID-19. Turning to the study itself: Material from acute and convalescent COVID-19 was sourced from the United States, Italy and Spain. From T cells, B-cell-depleted T cells, or PBMCs came the material, which was cDNA or gDNA.

Each participant's cohort was designated according to participant-reported clinical history. Using immunoSEQ multiplex PCR, the repertoire was profiled, and TCRdb retains in-frame clones only, with some absent. Among under 300,000 clones, 88% were seen once, and the ten largest hold 1%. Material: PBMCs or T cells enriched from blood (not recorded which). The clonotype originates from a woman in her 30s who had recovered from COVID-19.

CDR3 amino acids: CASGIKQGTEAFF. CDR3 sequence (DNA): TGTGCTAGTGGGATAAAACAGGGGACAGAAGCTTTCTTT. The rearrangement joins TRBV12-5 to TRBJ1-1; TRBD1 matches 7 bases. From germline, CDR1 is LGHNT and CDR2 FRNRAP. J gave up 8 bases and V 6 bases, and 9 bases lay outside the gene matches. This CDR3 contains 13 residues.